This TCR beta chain was identified in a study of shared clonotypes between healthy human individuals. Findings and limits, study-wide: Specimens sampled were limited to blood, with tissue repertoires likely differing.

Sequencing was at deep level. The repertoire was sequenced with immunoSEQ multiplex PCR; TCRdb's copy has only in-frame clones and lacks some. The sample consists of about 380,000 clones, about 96% of them appearing once. The V end was cut by 1 base, the J end by 2 bases, with 19 bases between. Germline lookup yields CDR1 MGHRA and CDR2 YSYEKL. CDR3 length: 18 amino acids. This clone has a single count. The antigen remains undetermined. CD45RO+ cells and CCR7-negative CD45RA+ TemRA cells were combined as CD8 memory. This chain uses TRBV4-1 with TRBJ2-3, with D possibly being TRBD2 (6 bases). Input material: memory CD8+ T cells sorted from blood. Regarding subset: CD45RO+ cells pooled with CCR7-negative TemRA cells. The sequence came from a man under 40 in good health. The CDR3 DNA reads as TGCGCCAGCAGCCAAGGGAGGGTAGGGATTCTTTCCACAGATACGCAGTATTTT. It is translated as CASSQGRVGILSTDTQYF.